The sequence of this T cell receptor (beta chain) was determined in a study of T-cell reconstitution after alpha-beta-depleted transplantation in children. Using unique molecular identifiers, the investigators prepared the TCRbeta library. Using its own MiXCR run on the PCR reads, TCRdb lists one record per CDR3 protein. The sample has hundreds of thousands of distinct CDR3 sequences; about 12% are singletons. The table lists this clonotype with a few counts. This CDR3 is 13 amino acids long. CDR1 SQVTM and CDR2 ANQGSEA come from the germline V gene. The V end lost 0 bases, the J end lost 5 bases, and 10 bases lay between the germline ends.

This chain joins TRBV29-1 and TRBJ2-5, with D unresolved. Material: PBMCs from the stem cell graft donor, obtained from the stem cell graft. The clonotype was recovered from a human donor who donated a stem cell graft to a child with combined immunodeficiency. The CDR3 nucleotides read TGCAGCGTTGAAGATGGTCGCGAGGAGACCCAGTACTTC. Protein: CSVEDGREETQYF.